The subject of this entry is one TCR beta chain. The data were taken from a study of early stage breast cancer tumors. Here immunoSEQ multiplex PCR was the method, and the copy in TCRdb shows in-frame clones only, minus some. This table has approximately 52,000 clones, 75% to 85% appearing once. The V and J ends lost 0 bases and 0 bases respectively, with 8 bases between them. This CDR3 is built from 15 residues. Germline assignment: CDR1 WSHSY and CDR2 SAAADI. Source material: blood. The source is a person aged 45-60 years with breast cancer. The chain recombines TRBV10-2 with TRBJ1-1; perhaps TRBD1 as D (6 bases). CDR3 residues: CASSESRDMNTEAFF. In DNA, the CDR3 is TGCGCCAGCAGTGAGTCAAGGGACATGAACACTGAAGCTTTCTTT.